The sequence of this T cell receptor beta chain was determined in a study of cytomegalovirus exposure and HLA in healthy donors. With 60 Vbeta and 13 Jbeta primers, the PCR was carried out. Profiling relied on immunoSEQ multiplex PCR, and the TCRdb table lists in-frame clones only, not all of them. The table lists about 140,000 clones, 65% to 70% of them singletons, with 8% to 13% in the top ten. Source material: PBMCs. The clonotype comes from a man younger than 40 in good health and CMV-seropositive.

CDR3 nucleotides: TGCGCCAGCAGCTTGCCCGACAGGGCGATTAACTATGGCTACACCTTC. Translation: CASSLPDRAINYGYTF. The rearrangement joins TRBV5-1 to TRBJ1-2; 7 bases are a match to TRBD1. The CDR3 runs 16 residues. With V trimmed by 1 base and J by 1 base, 7 bases remained unmatched. CDR1 is SGHRS and CDR2 is YFSETQ in the germline V gene.